The 21 T cell receptor beta chains below were found in one sample sequenced in a study of identical twins. TCRdb re-called the 5' RACE reads through MiXCR, storing one row per CDR3 protein. Here the sample spans some 1,600,000 distinct CDR3 sequences, about 30% being singletons. Material for sequencing was cord blood. These receptor sequences come from a newborn girl in good health.

In its sample, this clonotype was seen a few times. The J gene is TRBJ1-2, the V gene TRBV29-1; a possible D gene is TRBD1 (5 bases). The CDR3 consists of 16 residues. Germline lookup yields CDR1 SQVTM and CDR2 ANQGSEA. Trimming pared 6 bases from V and 8 bases from J, leaving 28 bases between. The CDR3 coding sequence is TGCAGCGTCTTCACCCGGATAGGACATTCCGGCGGCGGCTACACCTTC. This codes for CSVFTRIGHSGGGYTF.

The V gene is TRBV2, the J gene TRBJ2-3, with TRBD2 identical over 10 bases. Germline CDR1 and CDR2: SNHLY and FYNNEI. CDR3 length: 16 amino acids. Trimming cost V 8 bases and J 4 bases; bases outside gene matches: 12. The CDR3 protein is CASAKERGLAADTQYF. CDR3 sequence (DNA): TGTGCCAGCGCCAAAGAAAGAGGACTAGCGGCAGATACGCAGTATTTT.

This clonotype was detected ten times or more. J is TRBJ2-1 and V is TRBV20-1, with 8 positions matching TRBD2. J was trimmed by 3 bases and V by 6 bases; bases with no gene match: 4. Germline V gene data show CDR1 as DFQATT and CDR2 as SNEGSKA (reference sequence). CDR3 length equals 13 residues. This chain's CDR3 is CSARSGSYNEQFF. In nucleotides, the CDR3 is TGCAGTGCCCGGAGCGGGAGCTACAATGAGCAGTTCTTC.

The chain recombines TRBV20-1 with TRBJ2-4; 12 bases line up with TRBD2. The germline CDR1 and CDR2 sequences are DFQATT and SNEGSKA (reference sequence). The ends lost 0 bases at V and 1 base at J; junction bases unmatched: 19. The CDR3 totals 22 residues. The CDR3 DNA follows: TGCAGTGCTAGAGATCATCTAGCGGGAGGGCCTGGATCGGTGGCTGCCAAAAACATTCAGTACTTC. This sequence encodes CSARDHLAGGPGSVAAKNIQYF.

The genes are TRBV3-1 and TRBJ2-1; D is unclear. V dropped 2 bases and J dropped 4 bases, with 9 bases sitting between them. Germline V gives CDR1 LGHDT, CDR2 YNNKEL (reference sequence). This CDR3 spans 14 amino acids. DNA of the CDR3: TGTGCCAGCAGCCAAAGTGGCGCTTACAATGAGCAGTTCTTC. Amino acids: CASSQSGAYNEQFF.

This clonotype was picked up many times. The rearrangement links TRBV5-1 to TRBJ1-5; 7 bases fit TRBD1. The germline gives CDR1 SGHRS, CDR2 YFSETQ. Trimming at V came to 0 bases and at J to 3 bases, leaving 3 bases not matched to a gene. This CDR3 contains 15 residues. The CDR3 loop is CASSLGDSLNQPQHF. CDR3 nucleotides: TGCGCCAGCAGCTTGGGGGACAGTCTCAATCAGCCCCAGCATTTT.

V is TRBV24-1 and J is TRBJ2-7, with D unresolved. CDR1 and CDR2 from the germline V gene are KGHDR and SFDVKD. Trimming removed 2 bases at V and 7 bases at J, with 11 bases between. The CDR3 is 13 amino acids. CDR3: CATSDWGSNEQYF. CDR3 DNA sequence: TGTGCCACCAGTGATTGGGGATCCAATGAGCAGTACTTC.

The V gene is TRBV7-2, the J gene TRBJ2-2, with a weak D call TRBD2 (5 bases). The germline CDR1 and CDR2 sequences are SGHTA and FQGNSA. Between the trimmed V and J ends, which lost 2 bases and 6 bases, there was a span of 13 bases. The CDR3 extends over 15 amino acids. CDR3 nucleotides: TGTGCCAGCAGCTTACAGCGGAAGAATGCCGGGGAGCTGTTTTTT. Protein product: CASSLQRKNAGELFF.

J is TRBJ1-3 and V is TRBV5-1; D is perhaps TRBD1 (6 bases). The V gene lost 6 bases and the J gene lost 0 bases, with 13 bases spanning the gap. Germline-derived CDR1 and CDR2 are SGHRS and YFSETQ. CDR3 length equals 15 residues. The CDR3: CASTPGDISGNTIYF. The DNA of the CDR3 is TGCGCCAGCACCCCTGGGGACATCTCTGGAAACACCATATATTTT.

This clonotype has a handful of counts. The V call is TRBV12-3 or TRBV12-4, the J call TRBJ2-1; 10 bases are a match to TRBD2. Trimming at V came to 7 bases and at J to 6 bases, leaving 6 bases not matched to a gene. The CDR3 is made up of 14 amino acids. This chain's CDR3 is CASKRAGGSNEQFF. The CDR3, as DNA: TGTGCCAGCAAACGAGCGGGAGGGAGCAATGAGCAGTTCTTC.

J is TRBJ1-5 and V is TRBV15; 9 nucleotides line up with TRBD1. This CDR3 spans 15 amino acids. J lost 4 bases, V lost 0 bases, and 1 base had no gene match. Germline lookup yields CDR1 LNHNV and CDR2 YYDKDF (reference sequence). The CDR3 bases are TGTGCCACCAGCAGAGAACAGGGGGCGAATCAGCCCCAGCATTTT. Residues: CATSREQGANQPQHF.

The chain employs TRBV9 and TRBJ2-4, with TRBD2 identical over 7 bases. TRBJ2-7 matches the DNA end more closely, so the J call is doubtful. There are 15 residues in the CDR3. Germline V lookup: CDR1 SGDLS, CDR2 YYNGEE. The CDR3, as DNA: TGTGCCAGCAGCGTAGGGGCGGGAGCCCTTTACGAGCAGTACTTC. Protein product: CASSVGAGALYEQYF.

This clonotype was seen only a few times. The chain employs TRBV29-1 and TRBJ1-2; 7 bases map to TRBD1. Germline V gene lookup returns CDR1 SQVTM and CDR2 ANQGSEA. V shed 3 bases and J 6 bases; nucleotides not matched to a gene: 4. The length of the CDR3 is 12 residues. CDR3 bases: TGCAGCGTTGATAAGGGGGCGGATGGCTACACCTTC. It specifies CSVDKGADGYTF.

The chain uses TRBV20-1 and TRBJ2-1, with D tentatively TRBD1 (6 bases). The CDR3 is 14 residues long. Germline assignment: CDR1 DFQATT and CDR2 SNEGSKA (reference sequence). V shed 1 base and J shed 2 bases, with 9 bases lying between them. The CDR3 loop reads CSARAGTTYNEQFF. DNA of the CDR3: TGCAGTGCTAGAGCCGGGACAACCTACAATGAGCAGTTCTTC.

This clonotype appeared a few times. The chain carries TRBV5-1 and TRBJ1-5; D remains ambiguous. Trimming removed 4 bases at V and 5 bases at J, with 13 bases between. The CDR3 spans 14 residues. Germline assignment: CDR1 SGHRS and CDR2 YFSETQ. This CDR3 is CASSPDHRDQPQHF. In DNA, the CDR3 is TGCGCCAGCAGCCCCGACCATCGGGATCAGCCCCAGCATTTT.

This clonotype turned up a few times. The chain is built from TRBV28 and TRBJ1-2; no firm D call. Per the germline V gene, CDR1 is MDHEN and CDR2 is SYDVKM. Between the trimmed V and J ends, which lost 8 bases and 2 bases, there was a span of 15 bases. This CDR3 has 14 residues. CDR3 region: CASHRARVNYGYTF. The CDR3 DNA reads TGTGCCAGCCATAGGGCCAGAGTCAACTATGGCTACACCTTC.

The chain combines TRBV7-2 with TRBJ2-1; TRBD2 is a possible D gene (5 bases). The assigned J gene may be wrong: the sequence end matches TRBJ2-7 better. The CDR3 spans 13 residues. From germline, CDR1 is SGHTA and CDR2 FQGNSA. The CDR3 nucleotides are TGTGCCAGCAGTCAGAGCGGTTACAATGAGCAGTACTTC. Encoded protein: CASSQSGYNEQYF.

This clonotype was counted only a few times. This sequence joins TRBV20-1 and TRBJ1-1; TRBD1 aligns across 10 bases. The CDR3 has 16 residues. The V gene's germline CDR1 is DFQATT and CDR2 SNEGSKA (reference sequence). Trimming cost V 5 bases and J 0 bases; bases outside gene matches: 9. This chain's CDR3 is CSAPDRGLGMNTEAFF. In DNA form, the CDR3 reads TGCAGTGCTCCTGACAGGGGGCTTGGCATGAACACTGAAGCTTTCTTT.

As regards this clonotype: Being one base from a much bigger clone, this may be a read error. The J gene is TRBJ2-7, the V gene TRBV5-1, with D unresolved. The CDR3 totals 13 residues. Per the germline V gene, CDR1 is SGHRS and CDR2 is YFSETQ. CDR3 residues: CASNLERFYEQYF. For the CDR3, the DNA is TGCGCCAGCAACTTGGAACGGTTCTACGAGCAGTACTTC.

This clonotype showed up just a few times. The J gene is TRBJ2-7, the V gene TRBV10-3, with D perhaps assigned TRBD1 or TRBD2 (6 bases each). The germline gives CDR1 ENHRY, CDR2 SYGVKD. With 9 bases removed from V and 2 bases from J, the gap between germline ends came to 17 bases. This CDR3 spans 14 amino acids. In nucleotides, the CDR3 is TGTGCCATAGGGGGAGGAGGGTCCCCCTACGAGCAGTACTTC. This encodes CAIGGGGSPYEQYF.

The chain combines TRBV6-1 with TRBJ1-5, with TRBD1 identical over 7 bases. The CDR3 covers 15 residues. V was clipped by 9 bases and J by 2 bases; unmatched bases: 10. Germline V gene sequence: CDR1 MNHNS, CDR2 SASEGT. CDR3 DNA: TGTGCCAGTTTAGACCAGGGGGGGGGCAATCAGCCCCAGCATTTT. Encoded protein: CASLDQGGGNQPQHF.